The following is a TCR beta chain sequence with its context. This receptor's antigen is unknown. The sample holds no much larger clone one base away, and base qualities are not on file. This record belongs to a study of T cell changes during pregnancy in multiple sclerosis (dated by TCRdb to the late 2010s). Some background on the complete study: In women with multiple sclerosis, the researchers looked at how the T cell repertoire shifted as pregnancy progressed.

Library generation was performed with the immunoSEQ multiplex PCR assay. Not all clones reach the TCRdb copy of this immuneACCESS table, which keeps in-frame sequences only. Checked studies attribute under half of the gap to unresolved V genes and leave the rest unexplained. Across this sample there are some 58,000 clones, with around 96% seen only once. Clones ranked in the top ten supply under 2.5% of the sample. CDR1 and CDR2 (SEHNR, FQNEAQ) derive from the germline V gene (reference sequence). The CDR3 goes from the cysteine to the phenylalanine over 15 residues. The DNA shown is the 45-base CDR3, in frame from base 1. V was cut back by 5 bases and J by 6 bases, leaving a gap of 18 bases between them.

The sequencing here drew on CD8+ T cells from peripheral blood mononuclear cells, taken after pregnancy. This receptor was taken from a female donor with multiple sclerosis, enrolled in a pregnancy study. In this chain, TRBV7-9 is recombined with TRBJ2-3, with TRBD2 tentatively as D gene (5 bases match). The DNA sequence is TGTGCCAGCAGCCCGCCTATCGGGGATCGGGATACGCAGTATTTT. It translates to CASSPPIGDRDTQYF.